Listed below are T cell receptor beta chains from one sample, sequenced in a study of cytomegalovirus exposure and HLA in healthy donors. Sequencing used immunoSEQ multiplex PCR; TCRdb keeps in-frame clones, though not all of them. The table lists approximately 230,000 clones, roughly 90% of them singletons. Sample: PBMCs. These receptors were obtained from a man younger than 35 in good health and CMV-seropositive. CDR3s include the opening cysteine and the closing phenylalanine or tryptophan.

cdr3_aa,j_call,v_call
CASSPDSNEQFF,TRBJ2-1,TRBV18
CSVVEGAWGYEQYF,TRBJ2-7,TRBV29-1
CASSSINSDSGTDTQYF,TRBJ2-3,TRBV27
CSARADRGSDTQYF,TRBJ2-3,TRBV29-1
CASSPARAQGGQPQHF,TRBJ1-5,TRBV18
CANRRQGSSYEQYF,TRBJ2-7,TRBV25-1
CASSTGGAGYGYTF,TRBJ1-2,TRBV6-1
CASSLRGANEQFF,TRBJ2-1,TRBV27
CASSIGDRIINEQFF,TRBJ2-1,TRBV19
CASSLVYEQYF,TRBJ2-7,TRBV5-1
CASSWTSGSYEQYF,TRBJ2-7,TRBV6-6
CASSPGYSYEQYF,TRBJ2-7,TRBV11-2
CASSPPGLDEKLFF,TRBJ1-4,TRBV4-2
CASSSQGAVYNEQFF,TRBJ2-1,TRBV5-1
CASRDRESPDNEQFF,TRBJ2-1,TRBV7-9
CASSIGVGQTYEQYF,TRBJ2-7,TRBV19
CSVEPGQETQYF,TRBJ2-5,TRBV29-1
CASSHGLVTNEQFF,TRBJ2-1,TRBV5-4
CASSDRADSYNEQFF,TRBJ2-1,TRBV6-4
CASSLFGGSSYEQYF,TRBJ2-7,TRBV7-2